This T cell receptor beta chain was retrieved from a study of blood T cell repertoires in COVID-19. Background on the study: PBMCs, B-cell-depleted T cells, or T cells were the source of the cDNA or gDNA that made up the material.

Germline loops: CDR1 LGHDT, CDR2 YNNKEL (reference sequence). The CDR3 is 14 residues long. V lost 6 bases and J lost 0, with 11 bases in between. This clone was detected only once. Assay used: immunoSEQ multiplex PCR; TCRdb lists only in-frame clones, some missing. The table lists approximately 85,000 clones, just over 85% of them singletons, with less than 35% in the top ten. This TCR came from a man aged 50 or older with active or convalescent COVID-19. The chain recombines TRBV3-1 (or the pseudogene TRBV3-2) with TRBJ1-2; D is unresolved. The sequenced sample was peripheral blood. The CDR3 DNA reads TGTGCCAGCAGATACAGTAACCCTAACTATGGCTACACCTTC. It specifies CASRYSNPNYGYTF.